Listed below are T cell receptor beta chains from one sample, sequenced in a study of blood T cell repertoires in COVID-19. Profiling relied on immunoSEQ multiplex PCR, and the TCRdb table lists in-frame clones only, not all of them. This sample has hundreds of thousands of clones, with 70% to 85% found just once. The sequenced sample consisted of peripheral blood. The receptors here all came from a woman of 80 years or more with acute or convalescent COVID-19. Both conserved end residues are part of each CDR3. D genes are given only for firm matches. The listing skips clone size in some rows; elsewhere it reads once, few, many or a size class.

j_call: TRBJ1-2
clone_size: once
d_call: TRBD1
v_call: TRBV19
cdr3_aa: CASKQDRGRSYGYTF
cdr3_nt: TGTGCCAGTAAGCAGGACAGGGGGCGAAGCTATGGCTACACCTTC

j_call: TRBJ2-3
clone_size: NA
d_call: TRBD2
v_call: TRBV19
cdr3_aa: CASSPLGTRGDTQYF
cdr3_nt: TGTGCCAGTAGTCCCCTCGGGACGCGGGGGGATACGCAGTATTTT

j_call: TRBJ2-5
clone_size: NA
d_call: NA
v_call: TRBV18
cdr3_aa: CASSRSRAPETQYF
cdr3_nt: TGTGCCAGCTCACGGTCCAGGGCCCCAGAGACCCAGTACTTC

j_call: TRBJ1-2
clone_size: NA
d_call: NA
v_call: TRBV28
cdr3_aa: CASSWGGGYGYTF
cdr3_nt: TGTGCCAGCAGTTGGGGGGGCGGATATGGCTACACCTTC

j_call: TRBJ2-7
clone_size: NA
d_call: NA
v_call: TRBV19
cdr3_aa: CASSTTGAYEQYF
cdr3_nt: TGTGCCAGTAGTACCACAGGAGCCTACGAGCAGTACTTC

j_call: TRBJ2-1
clone_size: once
d_call: TRBD2
v_call: TRBV6-5
cdr3_aa: CASSGMVAGGSEQFF
cdr3_nt: TGTGCCAGCAGCGGCATGGTAGCGGGGGGGAGTGAGCAGTTCTTC

j_call: TRBJ1-5
clone_size: NA
d_call: TRBD1
v_call: TRBV11-2
cdr3_aa: CASSSGTGQHFSNQPQHF
cdr3_nt: TGTGCCAGCAGCTCCGGGACAGGACAACATTTTAGCAATCAGCCCCAGCATTTT

j_call: TRBJ1-4
clone_size: NA
d_call: TRBD1
v_call: TRBV18
cdr3_aa: CASSPDRGGEKLFF
cdr3_nt: TGTGCCAGCTCACCCGACAGGGGGGGTGAAAAACTGTTTTTT

j_call: TRBJ2-3
clone_size: NA
d_call: NA
v_call: TRBV10-3
cdr3_aa: CATGVGDTQYF
cdr3_nt: TGTGCCACGGGGGTGGGAGATACGCAGTATTTT

j_call: TRBJ1-4
clone_size: NA
d_call: NA
v_call: TRBV20-1
cdr3_aa: CSASMTEKLFF
cdr3_nt: TGCAGTGCTTCAATGACAGAAAAACTGTTTTTT

j_call: TRBJ2-1
clone_size: NA
d_call: TRBD2
v_call: TRBV19
cdr3_aa: CASSIRLAGYNEQFF
cdr3_nt: TGTGCCAGTAGTATCAGACTAGCGGGGTACAATGAGCAGTTCTTC

j_call: TRBJ1-2
clone_size: NA
d_call: NA
v_call: TRBV5-1
cdr3_aa: CASSSRGGPPYGYTF
cdr3_nt: TGCGCCAGCAGCTCCCGGGGAGGCCCTCCCTATGGCTACACCTTC

j_call: TRBJ1-3
clone_size: few
d_call: NA
v_call: TRBV10-3
cdr3_aa: CAISAGQSSGNTIYF
cdr3_nt: TGTGCCATCTCTGCAGGACAGAGCTCTGGAAACACCATATATTTT

j_call: TRBJ2-7
clone_size: NA
d_call: NA
v_call: TRBV11-2
cdr3_aa: CASSRALGQTTYYEQYF
cdr3_nt: TGTGCCAGCAGTCGAGCCCTAGGCCAAACCACCTACTACGAGCAGTACTTC

j_call: TRBJ1-2
clone_size: NA
d_call: TRBD1
v_call: TRBV28
cdr3_aa: CASTGDRVLGYTF
cdr3_nt: TGTGCCAGCACAGGGGACAGGGTCTTAGGCTACACCTTC

j_call: TRBJ2-2
clone_size: NA
d_call: TRBD1
v_call: TRBV2
cdr3_aa: CASRGQGPQTGELFF
cdr3_nt: TGTGCCAGCAGGGGACAGGGCCCCCAGACCGGGGAGCTGTTTTTT

j_call: TRBJ2-2
clone_size: NA
d_call: NA
v_call: TRBV21-1
cdr3_aa: CASSKMGRQRLNTGELFF
cdr3_nt: TGTGCCAGCAGCAAAATGGGTCGACAGCGTCTCAACACCGGGGAGCTGTTTTTT

j_call: TRBJ2-5
clone_size: NA
d_call: TRBD1
v_call: TRBV19
cdr3_aa: CASSKAGTATQETQYF
cdr3_nt: TGTGCCAGTAGTAAGGCCGGGACAGCAACTCAAGAGACCCAGTACTTC

j_call: TRBJ2-7
clone_size: NA
d_call: TRBD1
v_call: TRBV10-3
cdr3_aa: CAISGDRDKVDEQYF
cdr3_nt: TGTGCCATCAGTGGGGACAGGGATAAAGTGGACGAGCAGTACTTC

j_call: TRBJ1-2
clone_size: NA
d_call: TRBD1
v_call: TRBV29-1
cdr3_aa: CSVEGGQGFVGYTF
cdr3_nt: TGCAGCGTTGAAGGGGGACAGGGATTTGTTGGCTACACCTTC

j_call: TRBJ2-7
clone_size: NA
d_call: NA
v_call: TRBV5-4
cdr3_aa: CASSPPFRDEQYF
cdr3_nt: TGTGCCAGCAGCCCCCCCTTTCGCGACGAGCAGTACTTC

j_call: TRBJ2-3
clone_size: NA
d_call: NA
v_call: TRBV3-1/TRBV3-2
cdr3_aa: CASSQAVLTDTQYF
cdr3_nt: TGTGCCAGCAGCCAAGCGGTTCTAACAGATACGCAGTATTTT

j_call: TRBJ2-1
clone_size: few
d_call: TRBD2
v_call: TRBV5-1
cdr3_aa: CASSSIAGGPNNEQFF
cdr3_nt: TGCGCCAGCAGCTCCATAGCGGGGGGGCCCAACAATGAGCAGTTCTTC

j_call: TRBJ1-4
clone_size: NA
d_call: TRBD1
v_call: TRBV4-2
cdr3_aa: CASSQTGDFEKLFF
cdr3_nt: TGTGCCAGCAGCCAGACAGGGGATTTTGAAAAACTGTTTTTT

j_call: TRBJ2-5
clone_size: NA
d_call: NA
v_call: TRBV29-1
cdr3_aa: CSVETPGETQYF
cdr3_nt: TGCAGCGTTGAAACACCCGGGGAGACCCAGTACTTC

j_call: TRBJ1-6
clone_size: NA
d_call: NA
v_call: TRBV18
cdr3_aa: CASSPRVEGSNSPLHF
cdr3_nt: TGTGCCAGCTCACCACGGGTCGAGGGCAGTAATTCACCCCTCCACTTT

j_call: TRBJ2-3
clone_size: few
d_call: NA
v_call: TRBV28
cdr3_aa: CASSSGGRGTDTQYF
cdr3_nt: TGTGCCAGCAGTTCCGGGGGGCGGGGCACAGATACGCAGTATTTT

j_call: TRBJ2-7
clone_size: NA
d_call: TRBD2
v_call: TRBV5-8
cdr3_aa: CASSFLAGTTLVEQYF
cdr3_nt: TGTGCCAGCAGCTTTCTAGCCGGGACTACTCTCGTCGAGCAGTACTTC

j_call: TRBJ1-4
clone_size: NA
d_call: NA
v_call: TRBV11-2
cdr3_aa: CASRKNRAVGEKLFF
cdr3_nt: TGTGCCAGCAGGAAAAACAGGGCGGTGGGTGAAAAACTGTTTTTT

j_call: TRBJ2-7
clone_size: NA
d_call: TRBD1
v_call: TRBV5-1
cdr3_aa: CASSLLQGAYEQYF
cdr3_nt: TGCGCCAGCAGCTTGTTACAGGGGGCCTACGAGCAGTACTTC

j_call: TRBJ1-2
clone_size: NA
d_call: NA
v_call: TRBV28
cdr3_aa: CASSTQTGNYGYTF
cdr3_nt: TGTGCCAGCAGTACCCAGACGGGGAACTATGGCTACACCTTC

j_call: TRBJ2-3
clone_size: NA
d_call: TRBD2
v_call: TRBV27
cdr3_aa: CASSRASGGSWNTQYF
cdr3_nt: TGTGCCAGCAGTAGGGCTAGCGGGGGGAGTTGGAATACGCAGTATTTT

j_call: TRBJ1-1
clone_size: once
d_call: NA
v_call: TRBV15
cdr3_aa: CATSRESGTEAFF
cdr3_nt: TGTGCCACCAGCAGAGAATCGGGCACTGAAGCTTTCTTT

j_call: TRBJ1-5
clone_size: NA
d_call: NA
v_call: TRBV4-1
cdr3_aa: CASSQERQGWQPQHF
cdr3_nt: TGCGCCAGCAGCCAAGAGAGGCAGGGATGGCAGCCCCAGCATTTT

j_call: TRBJ1-4
clone_size: NA
d_call: NA
v_call: TRBV28
cdr3_aa: CASSSLPRDFNEKLFF
cdr3_nt: TGTGCCAGCAGTTCCCTCCCGAGAGACTTTAATGAAAAACTGTTTTTT

j_call: TRBJ2-7
clone_size: few
d_call: NA
v_call: TRBV28
cdr3_aa: CASSGTPLYEQYF
cdr3_nt: TGTGCCAGCAGTGGGACACCGCTCTACGAGCAGTACTTC

j_call: TRBJ2-7
clone_size: NA
d_call: TRBD1
v_call: TRBV2
cdr3_aa: CASSESGGGQGSFFYEQYF
cdr3_nt: TGTGCCAGCAGTGAAAGTGGTGGGGGACAGGGGTCGTTCTTCTACGAGCAGTACTTC

j_call: TRBJ2-1
clone_size: NA
d_call: TRBD2
v_call: TRBV28
cdr3_aa: CASSERGRDEQFF
cdr3_nt: TGTGCCAGCAGCGAGCGGGGGCGGGATGAGCAGTTCTTC

j_call: TRBJ1-6
clone_size: NA
d_call: NA
v_call: TRBV19
cdr3_aa: CASSIRPGGNSPLHF
cdr3_nt: TGTGCCAGTAGTATACGGCCAGGAGGTAATTCACCCCTCCACTTT

j_call: TRBJ2-3
clone_size: NA
d_call: TRBD2
v_call: TRBV7-2
cdr3_aa: CASSLGGTTSTDTQYF
cdr3_nt: TGTGCCAGCAGCTTAGGCGGGACTACTAGCACAGATACGCAGTATTTT

j_call: TRBJ2-2
clone_size: NA
d_call: NA
v_call: TRBV2
cdr3_aa: CASRVGLITGELFF
cdr3_nt: TGTGCCAGCAGAGTAGGACTTATCACCGGGGAGCTGTTTTTT

j_call: TRBJ1-5
clone_size: NA
d_call: TRBD1
v_call: TRBV2
cdr3_aa: CASSESAGGQPQHF
cdr3_nt: TGTGCCAGCAGTGAATCGGCAGGGGGTCAGCCCCAGCATTTT

j_call: TRBJ1-1
clone_size: NA
d_call: TRBD1
v_call: TRBV6-5
cdr3_aa: CASSTPGGVMTEAFF
cdr3_nt: TGTGCCAGCAGTACCCCAGGGGGCGTGATGACTGAAGCTTTCTTT

j_call: TRBJ1-6
clone_size: NA
d_call: TRBD1
v_call: TRBV15
cdr3_aa: CATSRDPPGQGENSPLHF
cdr3_nt: TGTGCCACCAGCAGAGATCCTCCGGGGCAGGGGGAAAATTCACCCCTCCACTTT

j_call: TRBJ2-3
clone_size: once
d_call: NA
v_call: TRBV9
cdr3_aa: CASSPRGAPDTQYF
cdr3_nt: TGTGCCAGCAGCCCCCGGGGGGCCCCAGATACGCAGTATTTT

j_call: TRBJ1-1
clone_size: NA
d_call: NA
v_call: TRBV18
cdr3_aa: CASSPQTGLNTEAFF
cdr3_nt: TGTGCCAGCTCGCCCCAGACAGGATTGAACACTGAAGCTTTCTTT

j_call: TRBJ1-4
clone_size: NA
d_call: TRBD1
v_call: TRBV2
cdr3_aa: CASSDGTGAVEKLFF
cdr3_nt: TGTGCCAGCAGTGACGGGACAGGGGCTGTTGAAAAACTGTTTTTT

j_call: TRBJ1-1
clone_size: few
d_call: NA
v_call: TRBV29-1
cdr3_aa: CSVAEGSGNTEAFF
cdr3_nt: TGCAGCGTTGCGGAGGGCAGCGGGAACACTGAAGCTTTCTTT

j_call: TRBJ2-3
clone_size: NA
d_call: TRBD2
v_call: TRBV5-1
cdr3_aa: CASSLLAGGSTDTQYF
cdr3_nt: TGCGCCAGCAGCTTATTAGCGGGGGGTAGCACAGATACGCAGTATTTT

j_call: TRBJ1-6
clone_size: NA
d_call: NA
v_call: TRBV5-4
cdr3_aa: CASSLVGGNNSPLHF
cdr3_nt: TGTGCCAGCAGCTTGGTCGGCGGGAATAATTCACCCCTCCACTTT

j_call: TRBJ1-6
clone_size: NA
d_call: TRBD1
v_call: TRBV6-5
cdr3_aa: CASTRTGWNSPLHF
cdr3_nt: TGTGCCAGCACTCGGACAGGTTGGAATTCACCCCTCCACTTT

j_call: TRBJ2-1
clone_size: NA
d_call: TRBD1
v_call: TRBV19
cdr3_aa: CASSIADRVGYNEQFF
cdr3_nt: TGTGCCAGTAGTATAGCGGACAGGGTAGGGTACAATGAGCAGTTCTTC

j_call: TRBJ1-2
clone_size: once
d_call: NA
v_call: TRBV12-3/TRBV12-4
cdr3_aa: CASSPGESGGYTF
cdr3_nt: TGTGCCAGCAGTCCAGGGGAATCTGGGGGCTACACCTTC

j_call: TRBJ2-7
clone_size: NA
d_call: NA
v_call: TRBV9
cdr3_aa: CASSVGQGGTYEQYF
cdr3_nt: TGTGCCAGCAGCGTAGGGCAGGGTGGGACCTACGAGCAGTACTTC

j_call: TRBJ1-2
clone_size: NA
d_call: NA
v_call: TRBV6-1
cdr3_aa: CASSEAQGSNYGYTF
cdr3_nt: TGTGCCAGCAGTGAAGCTCAGGGTTCTAACTATGGCTACACCTTC